The 15 T cell receptor beta chains presented below share a single source sample, sequenced in a study of ipilimumab plus nivolumab after autologous stem cell transplantation. Some clones are missing from TCRdb's copy, which holds only in-frame ones; the method was immunoSEQ multiplex PCR. The sample lists some 87,000 clones; about 83% were seen once. The sequences come from PBMCs, collected in a trial of ipilimumab plus nivolumab as post-transplant consolidation. Source of these receptors: a male donor with diffuse large B-cell lymphoma.

This chain uses TRBV11-2 with TRBJ2-7; TRBD2 matches at 9 bases. The V gene's germline CDR1 is SGHAT and CDR2 FQNNGV. V was clipped by 1 base and J by 3 bases; unmatched bases: 10. The length of the CDR3 is 17 residues. CDR3 amino acids: CASSLVFGRGGNYEQYF. In nucleotides, the CDR3 is TGTGCCAGCAGCTTAGTTTTTGGGCGGGGGGGAAACTACGAGCAGTACTTC. Filled out from reference TRBV11-2 and TRBJ2-7, the complete variable domain reads EAGVAQSPRYKIIEKRQSVAFWCNPISGHATLYWYQQILGQGPKLLIQFQNNGVVDDSQLPKDRFSAERLKGVDSTLKIQPAKLEDSAVYLCASSLVFGRGGNYEQYFGPGTRLTVT.

The chain combines TRBV7-9 with TRBJ1-5, with D unresolved. V was clipped by 1 base and J by 8 bases, with 15 bases between them. CDR1 is SEHNR and CDR2 is FQNEAQ in the germline V gene (reference sequence). The CDR3 has 15 residues. The CDR3 sequence: CASSLGQPGLEPQHF. The DNA for the CDR3 is TGTGCCAGCAGCTTAGGGCAGCCCGGTCTTGAGCCCCAGCATTTT.

V and J are TRBV4-1 and TRBJ1-6; a weak D match, TRBD1 (5 bases). Germline V CDR1 and CDR2: MGHRA, YSYEKL. CDR3 length: 19 amino acids. Trimming removed 0 bases at V and 14 bases at J, with 29 bases between. CDR3 protein: CASSQDSPGYGPGRGALHF. DNA of the CDR3: TGCGCCAGCAGCCAAGATTCGCCAGGGTATGGCCCCGGGCGGGGTGCCCTCCACTTT.

The chain employs TRBV2 and TRBJ1-6; TRBD1 matches 9 bases. CDR1 is SNHLY, CDR2 FYNNEI, per germline. The CDR3 runs to 15 residues. Losses at the gene ends were 5 bases for V and 5 bases for J; bases not matched to a gene: 4. The CDR3 coding sequence is TGTGCCAGCAGTCCGGGACAGGGAAATAATTCACCCCTCCACTTT. Translating gives CASSPGQGNNSPLHF.

This clone was seen once. This chain connects TRBV4-2 to TRBJ2-1, with 7 bases lining up with TRBD2. The V gene's germline CDR1 is LGHNA and CDR2 YNFKEQ. This CDR3 spans 15 amino acids. The V gene end was trimmed by 0 bases and the J gene end by 5 bases; junction bases not matched to a gene: 4. The CDR3 bases are TGTGCCAGCAGCCAAGATTGGGGAGGGCACAATGAGCAGTTCTTC. It is translated as CASSQDWGGHNEQFF.

This sequence joins TRBV6-5 and TRBJ1-3, with D unresolved. V was cut by 0 bases and J by 4 bases, with 7 bases left in between. The CDR3 is 14 residues long. The germline V gene has CDR1 MNHEY and CDR2 SVGAGI. The CDR3 here is CASSYSGRGNTIYF. CDR3 bases: TGTGCCAGCAGTTACTCAGGCAGGGGAAACACCATATATTTT.

The V call is TRBV6-5, the J call TRBJ2-7; D possibly corresponds to TRBD1 (6 bases). The CDR3 has 14 residues. CDR1 and CDR2 from the germline V gene are MNHEY and SVGAGI. The V end lost 0 bases, the J end lost 4 bases, and 10 bases lay between the germline ends. DNA of the CDR3: TGTGCCAGCAGTTACTCAACAGGGTTTTACGAGCAGTACTTC. Protein sequence: CASSYSTGFYEQYF.

The gene calls are TRBV7-2 and TRBJ2-5, with 13 bases identical to TRBD2. J lost 9 bases, V lost 4 bases, and 11 bases had no gene match. This CDR3 contains 16 residues. CDR1 and CDR2 (germline): SGHTA, FQGNSA. The CDR3 region is CASSYGLAGVSGAQYF. Here the CDR3 DNA reads TGTGCCAGCAGCTACGGACTAGCGGGGGTCTCAGGGGCCCAGTACTTC.

This rearrangement joins TRBV5-6 to TRBJ2-4, with no clear D. Germline loops: CDR1 SGHDT, CDR2 YYEEEE. CDR3 length: 14 residues. Trimming took 1 base from V and 2 from J, leaving 7 bases between them. CDR3: CASSLSGPKNIQYF. The CDR3 DNA sequence: TGTGCCAGCAGCTTGAGTGGGCCCAAAAACATTCAGTACTTC.

The J gene is TRBJ1-2, the V gene TRBV7-2; TRBD1 aligns across 9 bases. V gave up 5 bases and J gave up 4 bases; unmatched junction bases: 5. The CDR3 spans 14 residues. Looked up from germline, CDR1 is SGHTA and CDR2 is FQGNSA. CDR3 bases: TGTGCCAGCAGCCCACAGGGGGCCCTCTATGGCTACACCTTC. As protein: CASSPQGALYGYTF.

The V gene is TRBV30, the J gene TRBJ1-4; 8 bases fit TRBD1. CDR3 length: 15 amino acids. The V gene's germline CDR1 is GTSNPN and CDR2 SVGIG (reference sequence). The V and J ends lost 2 bases and 5 bases, in that order; junction bases with no gene match: 7. The CDR3 is CAWSPSGGQNEKLFF. The CDR3, as DNA: TGTGCCTGGAGTCCCTCAGGGGGCCAGAATGAAAAACTGTTTTTT.

V usage is TRBV4-2 and J usage is TRBJ2-5, with a weak D call TRBD2 (6 bases). Germline V gives CDR1 LGHNA, CDR2 YNFKEQ. The CDR3 contains 15 residues. The V end lost 0 bases, the J end lost 11 bases, and 19 bases lay between the germline ends. The CDR3 reads CASSQDGKGGGEQYF. CDR3 in DNA: TGTGCCAGCAGCCAAGATGGTAAGGGCGGCGGGGAGCAGTACTTC.

The V gene is TRBV14, the J gene TRBJ2-1, with D possibly being TRBD2 (6 bases). Germline-derived CDR1 and CDR2 are SGHDN and FVKESK. V shed 3 bases and J shed 9 bases, with 21 bases lying between them. The CDR3 runs to 16 residues. DNA for the CDR3: TGTGCCAGCAGCCACTTGCGGGGTATACTATCTAGTGAGCAGTTCTTC. It codes for CASSHLRGILSSEQFF.

The V gene is TRBV7-2, the J gene TRBJ2-1; 8 nucleotides align to TRBD1. Trimming took 1 base from V and 8 from J; bases not matched to a gene: 7. The CDR3 extends over 15 amino acids. The V gene's germline CDR1 is SGHTA and CDR2 FQGNSA. CDR3 nucleotide sequence: TGTGCCAGCAGCTTAGGGACAGGGTTGTTCGATGAGCAGTTCTTC. Translated: CASSLGTGLFDEQFF.

The genes are TRBV27 and TRBJ2-1; D is unclear. This CDR3 has 15 residues. With 2 bases removed from V and 9 bases from J, the gap between germline ends came to 17 bases. The germline V gene has CDR1 MNHEY and CDR2 SMNVEV (reference sequence). In DNA, the CDR3 is TGTGCCAGCAGTTTAACCAACCCCAAGATGACTGAGCAGTTCTTC. Its translation: CASSLTNPKMTEQFF.